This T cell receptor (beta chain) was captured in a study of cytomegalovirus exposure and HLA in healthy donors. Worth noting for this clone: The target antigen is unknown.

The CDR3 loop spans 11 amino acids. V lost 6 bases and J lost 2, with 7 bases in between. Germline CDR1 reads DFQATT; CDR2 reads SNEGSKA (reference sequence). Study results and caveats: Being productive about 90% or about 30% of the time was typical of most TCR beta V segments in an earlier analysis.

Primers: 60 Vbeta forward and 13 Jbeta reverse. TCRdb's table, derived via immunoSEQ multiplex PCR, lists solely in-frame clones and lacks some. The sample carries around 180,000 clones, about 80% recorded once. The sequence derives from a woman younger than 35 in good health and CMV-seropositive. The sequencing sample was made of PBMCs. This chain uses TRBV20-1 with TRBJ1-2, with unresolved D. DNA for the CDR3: TGCAGTGCCACACCGAACTATGGCTACACCTTC. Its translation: CSATPNYGYTF.